Given below is one TCR beta chain in context. Its antigen remains unidentified. Researchers prepared the TCRbeta library using unique molecular identifiers, the study reports. One entry per CDR3 protein, called by TCRdb with MiXCR from the PCR reads. Of roughly 570,000 distinct CDR3 sequences listed, over 25% are singletons. The entry originates in a study of T-cell reconstitution after alpha-beta-depleted transplantation in children. Broader study findings: In patients about two months after transplant, alpha-beta T cells reportedly arose from several hundred expanded graft clones. The study traced high day-60 TCRbeta diversity in some patients to surviving recipient T cells and thymic progenitors. By one year post-transplant, T-cell counts and diversity largely arose from T cells that were newly produced.

The origin of this receptor is a boy in the first two years of life with Wiskott-Aldrich syndrome, due to receive a stem cell transplant. The material was PBMCs, obtained before TCRalphabeta/CD19-depleted stem cell transplant.

CDR3 loop: CASSPRPTTTEAFF. As DNA, the CDR3 is TGTGCCAGCAGCCCCCGACCAACGACCACTGAAGCTTTCTTT. This sequence joins TRBV7-2 and TRBJ1-1; no clear D gene. The CDR3 contains 14 residues. Looked up from germline, CDR1 is SGHTA and CDR2 is FQGNSA. V lost 5 bases and J lost 4, with 14 bases in between.